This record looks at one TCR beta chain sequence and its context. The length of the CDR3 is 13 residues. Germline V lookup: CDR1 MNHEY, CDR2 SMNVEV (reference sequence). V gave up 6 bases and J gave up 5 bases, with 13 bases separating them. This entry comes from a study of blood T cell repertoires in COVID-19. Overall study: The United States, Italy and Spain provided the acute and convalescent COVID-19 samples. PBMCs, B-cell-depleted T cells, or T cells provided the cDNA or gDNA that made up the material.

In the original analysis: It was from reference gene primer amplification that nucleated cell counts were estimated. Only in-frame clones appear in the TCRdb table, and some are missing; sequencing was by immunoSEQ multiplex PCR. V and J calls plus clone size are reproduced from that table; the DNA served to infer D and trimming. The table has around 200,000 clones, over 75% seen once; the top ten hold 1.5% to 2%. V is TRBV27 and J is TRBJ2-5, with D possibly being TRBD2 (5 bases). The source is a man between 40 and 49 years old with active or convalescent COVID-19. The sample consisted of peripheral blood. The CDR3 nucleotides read TGTGCCAGCAGCTCGGTAGCGTTCGAGACCCAGTACTTC. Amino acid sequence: CASSSVAFETQYF.